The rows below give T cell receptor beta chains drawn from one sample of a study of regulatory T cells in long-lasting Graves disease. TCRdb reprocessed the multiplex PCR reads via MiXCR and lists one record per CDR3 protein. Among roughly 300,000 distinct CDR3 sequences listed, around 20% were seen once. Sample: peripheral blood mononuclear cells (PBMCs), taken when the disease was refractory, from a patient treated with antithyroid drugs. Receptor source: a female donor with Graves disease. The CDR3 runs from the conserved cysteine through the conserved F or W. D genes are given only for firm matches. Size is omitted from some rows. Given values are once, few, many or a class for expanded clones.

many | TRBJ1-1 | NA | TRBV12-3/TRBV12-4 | TGTGCCAGCAGTTTTAAGTCAACCGCTGAAGCTTTCTTT | CASSFKSTAEAFF
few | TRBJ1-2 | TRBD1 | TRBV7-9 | TGTGCCAGCAGCAAAGACAGGGGAGGGGGCTACACCTTC | CASSKDRGGGYTF
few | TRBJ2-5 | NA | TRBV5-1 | TGCGCCAGCAGCTTTTCGCCTAGAGAGGTCCAGTACTTC | CASSFSPREVQYF
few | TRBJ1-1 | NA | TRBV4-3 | TGCGCCAGCAGCCAAGAAAACAGGGACGGCACTGAAGCTTTCTTT | CASSQENRDGTEAFF
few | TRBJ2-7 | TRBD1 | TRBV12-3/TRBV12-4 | TGTGCCAGCAGTGAACAAGGGACAGGGAAGCAGTACTTC | CASSEQGTGKQYF
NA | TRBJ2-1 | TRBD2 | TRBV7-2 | TGTGCCAGCAGCGCAGAACAGGGGATCCCGGCACTAGCGGGGTACAATGAGCAGTTCTTC | CASSAEQGIPALAGYNEQFF
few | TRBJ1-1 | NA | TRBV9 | TGTGCCAGCAGCGTAGCCGTCAACATGAACACTGAAGCTTTCTTT | CASSVAVNMNTEAFF
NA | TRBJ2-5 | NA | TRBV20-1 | TGCAGTGGATTTGGGGGGCAGACCCAGCACTTC | CSGFGGQTQHF
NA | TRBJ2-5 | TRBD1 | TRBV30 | TGTGCCTGGAGTGGGCTAGGACAGGGGGCCGAGACCCAGTACTTC | CAWSGLGQGAETQYF
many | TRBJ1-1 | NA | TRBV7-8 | TGTGCCAGCAGCTATTCCGGTGGGGGAGCTGAAGCTTTCTTT | CASSYSGGGAEAFF
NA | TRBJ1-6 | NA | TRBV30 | TGTGCCTGGAGTGTTTGGGAGCAGAATTCACCCCTCCACTTT | CAWSVWEQNSPLHF
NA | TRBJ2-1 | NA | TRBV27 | TGTGCCAGCAGTTCTGTCCGGACTAACAATGAGCAGTTCTTC | CASSSVRTNNEQFF
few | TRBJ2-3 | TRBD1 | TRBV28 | TGTGCCAGCAGTTTCCGACAGGGGGGCACAGATACGCAGTATTTT | CASSFRQGGTDTQYF
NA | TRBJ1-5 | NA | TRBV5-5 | TGTGCCAGCAGCTTTGCAAGCGATAACCAGCCCCAGCATTTT | CASSFASDNQPQHF
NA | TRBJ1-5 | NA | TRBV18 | TGTGCCAGCTCACCCGACGGTAATAGCAATCAGCCCCAGCATTTT | CASSPDGNSNQPQHF
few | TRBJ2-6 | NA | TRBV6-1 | TGTGCCAGCAGGGCCCGTACCTCTGGGGCCAACGTCCTGACTTTC | CASRARTSGANVLTF
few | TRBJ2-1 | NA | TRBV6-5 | TGTGCCAGCAGTTACGGGGGGCATAGCTCCTACAATGAGCAGTTCTTC | CASSYGGHSSYNEQFF
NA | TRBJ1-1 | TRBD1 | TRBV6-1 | TGTGCCAGCAGGTCTCAACAGGGGGCGTACACTGAAGCTTTCTTT | CASRSQQGAYTEAFF
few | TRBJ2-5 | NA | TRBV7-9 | TGTGCCAGCAGCCCGGGCGGGGACATCCAAGAGACCCAGTACTTC | CASSPGGDIQETQYF
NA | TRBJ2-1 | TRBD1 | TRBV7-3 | TGTGCCAGCAGCTCAAGACAGGGTTCTTCCTACAATGAGCAGTTCTTC | CASSSRQGSSYNEQFF
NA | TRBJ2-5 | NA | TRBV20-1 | TGCAGTGCGTATAACACCCGACTGTACCAAGAGACCCAGTACTTC | CSAYNTRLYQETQYF
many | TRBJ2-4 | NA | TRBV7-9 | TGTGCCAGCAGCTTAGGAGGGGTAGGACTAGCCAAAAACATTCAGTACTTC | CASSLGGVGLAKNIQYF
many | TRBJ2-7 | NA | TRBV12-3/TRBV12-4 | TGTGCCAGCAGTCCCGACGGTCTCCTCTCCTACGAGCAGTACTTC | CASSPDGLLSYEQYF
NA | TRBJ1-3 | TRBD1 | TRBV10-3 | TGTGCCATCAGTGGGAAGACAGGGGTCAACACCATATATTTT | CAISGKTGVNTIYF
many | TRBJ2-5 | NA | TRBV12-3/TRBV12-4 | TGTGCCAGCAGTTCTGCGCTAGCAGGAGAGGGAGAGACCCAGTACTTC | CASSSALAGEGETQYF
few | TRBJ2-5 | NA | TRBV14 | TGTGCCAGCAGCCCGCGACTGAGCCAAGAGACCCAGTACTTC | CASSPRLSQETQYF
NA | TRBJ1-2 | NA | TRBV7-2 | TGTGCCAGCAGCCCCACAGGCTCCGGCGGCTACACCTTC | CASSPTGSGGYTF
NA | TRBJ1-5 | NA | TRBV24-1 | TGTGCCACCAGTGATTTGGACATTCAGCCCCAGCATTTT | CATSDLDIQPQHF
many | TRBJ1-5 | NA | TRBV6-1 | TGTGCCACCCCGGGGGTCTCCGGCAATCAGCCCCAGCATTTT | CATPGVSGNQPQHF
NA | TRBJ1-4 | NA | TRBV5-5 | TGTGCCAGCAGCTTGGCCTGGGGGCGCGGCGAAAAACTGTTTTTT | CASSLAWGRGEKLFF
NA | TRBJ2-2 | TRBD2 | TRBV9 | TGTGCCAGCAGCCCCACTAGCGGGGGGGCCGGGGAGCTGTTTTTT | CASSPTSGGAGELFF
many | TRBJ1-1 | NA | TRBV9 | TGTGCCAGCAGCTCGGGGGAGGGAGGGAGCGCGAACACTGAAGCTTTCTTT | CASSSGEGGSANTEAFF
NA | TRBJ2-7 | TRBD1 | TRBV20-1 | TGCAGTACTACAGGGGTCTACGAGCAGTACTTC | CSTTGVYEQYF
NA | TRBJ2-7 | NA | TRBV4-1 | TGCGCCAGCAGCCAAGGGGTTCTCGGGGAGCAGTACTTC | CASSQGVLGEQYF
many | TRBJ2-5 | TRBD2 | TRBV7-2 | TGTGCCAGCAGCCTATGGGGACTAGCGGGAGGCCTCCCAGGGACCCAGTACTTC | CASSLWGLAGGLPGTQYF
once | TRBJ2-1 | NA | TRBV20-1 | TGCAGTGCTACCTCCGGGACAAAAAGGGGCAATGAGCAGTTCTTC | CSATSGTKRGNEQFF
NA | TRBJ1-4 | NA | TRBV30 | TGTGCCTGGAGTCTCGGCAGGGTGGCTGAAAAACTGTTTTTT | CAWSLGRVAEKLFF
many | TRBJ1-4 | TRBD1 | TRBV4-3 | TGCGCCAGCAGCCAAGATCGTTGGGGGACAGGAAATGAAAAACTGTTTTTT | CASSQDRWGTGNEKLFF
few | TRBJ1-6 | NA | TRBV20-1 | TGCAGTGCTCGCCATGGGAAGTCACCCCTCCACTTT | CSARHGKSPLHF
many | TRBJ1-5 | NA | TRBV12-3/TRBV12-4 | TGTGCCAGCAGTTTACGTGAAGGCCGCAATCAGCCCCAGCATTTT | CASSLREGRNQPQHF
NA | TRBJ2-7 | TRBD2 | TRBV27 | TGTGCCAGCAATTTATTTGCAGGGGCTAGCGGGAGGCGGTACGAGCAGTACTTC | CASNLFAGASGRRYEQYF
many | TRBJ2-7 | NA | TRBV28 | TGTGCCAGCGGGCGGTTTGGGCAGTACTTC | CASGRFGQYF
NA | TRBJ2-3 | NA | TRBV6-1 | TGTGCCAGCAGTGGGCCTAGATATACGCAGTATTTT | CASSGPRYTQYF
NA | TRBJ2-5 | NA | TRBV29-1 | TGCAGCGTTGAAGCGTCAGGGAGAGAGACCCAGTACTTC | CSVEASGRETQYF
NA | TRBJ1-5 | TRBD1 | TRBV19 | TGTGCCAGTAGTATAGGTCCACAGGGGGCACGACAGCCCCAGCATTTT | CASSIGPQGARQPQHF
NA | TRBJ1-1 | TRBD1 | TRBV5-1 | TGCGCCAGCAGCTCCGGACAGGGTGTTAGGGCTTTCTTT | CASSSGQGVRAFF
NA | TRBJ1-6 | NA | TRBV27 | TGTGCCAGCAGTTCAGCCCTTTCACCCCTCCACTTT | CASSSALSPLHF
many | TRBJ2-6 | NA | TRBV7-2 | TGTGCCAGCAGCTTAGGGACCACTGGGGCCAACGTCCTGACTTTC | CASSLGTTGANVLTF
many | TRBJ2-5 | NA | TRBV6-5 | TGTGCCAGCAGTTACGAATATAGAGAGACCCAGTACTTC | CASSYEYRETQYF
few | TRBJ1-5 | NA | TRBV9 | TGTGCCAGCAGCGTAGATGGGGCACGTCAGCCCCAGCATTTT | CASSVDGARQPQHF
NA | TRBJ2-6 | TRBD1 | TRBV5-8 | TGTGCCAGCAGCTCACTGACAGGGTCTCTAATAGTTGGGGCCAACGTCCTGACTTTC | CASSSLTGSLIVGANVLTF
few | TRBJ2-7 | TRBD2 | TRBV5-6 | TGTGCCAGCAGCTGGGAAACTAGCGGGATAGCCGAGCAGTACTTC | CASSWETSGIAEQYF
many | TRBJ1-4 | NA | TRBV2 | TGTGCCAGCAGTGAAGGGGGTATCAACGAAAAACTGTTTTTT | CASSEGGINEKLFF
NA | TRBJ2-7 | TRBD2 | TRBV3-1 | TGTGCCAGCAGCCGCCGACTAGCGGGAGGGGCTCCCTACGAGCAGTACTTC | CASSRRLAGGAPYEQYF
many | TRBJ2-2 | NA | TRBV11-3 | TGTGCCAGCAGCCTTGGAGGGATTAACACCGGGGAGCTGTTTTTT | CASSLGGINTGELFF
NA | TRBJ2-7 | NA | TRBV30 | TGTGCCTGGACGTTCGGGGGAAGGGCAATTTCCATTTACGAGCAGTACTTC | CAWTFGGRAISIYEQYF
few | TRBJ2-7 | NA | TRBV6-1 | TGTGCCAGCAGCAGGCTTGGGGCCTACGAGCAGTACTTC | CASSRLGAYEQYF
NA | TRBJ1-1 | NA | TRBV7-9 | TGTGCCAGCAGGCCAGTGGAGACCGCTGAAGCTTTCTTT | CASRPVETAEAFF
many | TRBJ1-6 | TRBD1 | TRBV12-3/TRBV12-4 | TGTGCCAGCAGTTTAGTCACAGGGGGCCTAAGCTCCTATAATTCACCCCTCCACTTT | CASSLVTGGLSSYNSPLHF
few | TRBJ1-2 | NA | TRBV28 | TGTGCCAGCAGCCAGCTTGGGGGCTATGGCTACACCTTC | CASSQLGGYGYTF